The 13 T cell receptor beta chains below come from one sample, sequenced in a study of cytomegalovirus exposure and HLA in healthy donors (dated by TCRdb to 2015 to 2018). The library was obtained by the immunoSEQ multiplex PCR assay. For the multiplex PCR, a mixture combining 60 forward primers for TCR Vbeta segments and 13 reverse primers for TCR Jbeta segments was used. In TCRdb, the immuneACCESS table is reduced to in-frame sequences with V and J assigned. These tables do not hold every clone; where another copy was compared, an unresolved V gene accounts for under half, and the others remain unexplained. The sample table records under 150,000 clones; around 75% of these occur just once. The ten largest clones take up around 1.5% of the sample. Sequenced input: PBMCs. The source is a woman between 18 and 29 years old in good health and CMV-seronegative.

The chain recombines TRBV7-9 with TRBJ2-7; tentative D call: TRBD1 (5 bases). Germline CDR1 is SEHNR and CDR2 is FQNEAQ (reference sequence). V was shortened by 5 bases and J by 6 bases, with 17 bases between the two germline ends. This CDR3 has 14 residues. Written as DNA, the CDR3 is TGTGCCAGCAGCAGAATGGGCAGGGTACGCGAGCAGTACTTC. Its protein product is CASSRMGRVREQYF.

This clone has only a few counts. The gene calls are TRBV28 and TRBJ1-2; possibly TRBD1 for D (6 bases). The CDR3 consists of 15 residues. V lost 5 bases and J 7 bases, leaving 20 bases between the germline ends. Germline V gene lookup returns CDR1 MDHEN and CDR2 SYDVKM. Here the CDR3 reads CASSPSTGGASGYTF. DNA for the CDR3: TGTGCCAGCAGTCCATCGACGGGGGGCGCTAGTGGCTACACCTTC.

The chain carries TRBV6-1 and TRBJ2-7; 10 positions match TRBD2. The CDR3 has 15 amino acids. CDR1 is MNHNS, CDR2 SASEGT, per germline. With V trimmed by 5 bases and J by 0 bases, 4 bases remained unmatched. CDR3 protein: CASSTGLAASYEQYF. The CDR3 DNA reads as TGTGCCAGCAGTACTGGACTAGCGGCCTCCTACGAGCAGTACTTC.

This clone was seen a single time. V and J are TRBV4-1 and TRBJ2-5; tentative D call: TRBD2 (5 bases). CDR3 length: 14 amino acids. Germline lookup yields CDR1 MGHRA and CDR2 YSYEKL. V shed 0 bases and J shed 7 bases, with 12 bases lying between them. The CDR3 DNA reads TGCGCCAGCAGCCAAGAAGCGGCCCGTGGGACCCAGTACTTC. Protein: CASSQEAARGTQYF.

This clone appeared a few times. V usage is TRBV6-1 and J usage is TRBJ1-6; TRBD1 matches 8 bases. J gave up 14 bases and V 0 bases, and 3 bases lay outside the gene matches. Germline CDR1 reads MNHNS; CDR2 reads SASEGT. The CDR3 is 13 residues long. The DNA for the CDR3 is TGTGCCAGCAGTGAAGCTAGGACAGGGTCCCTCCACTTT. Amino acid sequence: CASSEARTGSLHF.

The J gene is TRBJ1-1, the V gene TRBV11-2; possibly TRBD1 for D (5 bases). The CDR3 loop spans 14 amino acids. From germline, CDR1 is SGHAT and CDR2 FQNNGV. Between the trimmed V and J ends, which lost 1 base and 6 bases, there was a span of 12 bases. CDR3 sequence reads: CASSLGTTRSEAFF. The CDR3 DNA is TGTGCCAGCAGCTTAGGGACAACAAGATCTGAAGCTTTCTTT.

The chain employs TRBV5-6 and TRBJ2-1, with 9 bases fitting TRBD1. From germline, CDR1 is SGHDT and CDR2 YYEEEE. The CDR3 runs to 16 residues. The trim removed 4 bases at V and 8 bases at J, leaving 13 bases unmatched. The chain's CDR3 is CASSQLTGTGFYEQFF. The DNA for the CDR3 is TGTGCCAGCAGCCAACTCACCGGGACAGGGTTTTATGAGCAGTTCTTC. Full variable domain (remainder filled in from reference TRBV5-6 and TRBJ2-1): DAGVTQSPTHLIKTRGQQVTLRCSPKSGHDTVSWYQQALGQGPQFIFQYYEEEERQRGNFPDRFSGHQFPNYSSELNVNALLLGDSALYLCASSQLTGTGFYEQFFGPGTRLTVL.

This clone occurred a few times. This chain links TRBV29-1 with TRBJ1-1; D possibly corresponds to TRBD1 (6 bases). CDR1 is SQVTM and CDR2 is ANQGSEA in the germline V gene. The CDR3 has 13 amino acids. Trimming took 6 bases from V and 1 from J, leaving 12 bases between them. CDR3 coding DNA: TGCAGCGTCGGAGGACAGACGAACACTGAAGCTTTCTTT. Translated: CSVGGQTNTEAFF.

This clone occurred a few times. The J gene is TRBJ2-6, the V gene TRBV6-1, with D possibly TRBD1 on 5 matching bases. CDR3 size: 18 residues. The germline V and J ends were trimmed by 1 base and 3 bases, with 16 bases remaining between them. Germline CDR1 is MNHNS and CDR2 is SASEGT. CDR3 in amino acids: CASSEGGAGLGGANVLTF. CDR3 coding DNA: TGTGCCAGCAGTGAAGGTGGGGCAGGGTTGGGTGGGGCCAACGTCCTGACTTTC.

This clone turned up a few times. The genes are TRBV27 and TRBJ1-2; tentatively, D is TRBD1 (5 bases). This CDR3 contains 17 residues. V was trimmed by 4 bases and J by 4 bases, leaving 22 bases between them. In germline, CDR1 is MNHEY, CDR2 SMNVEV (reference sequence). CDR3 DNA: TGTGCCAGCAGTTCCACCCGGGGCGGGGGATTTGTCTATGGCTACACCTTC. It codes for CASSSTRGGGFVYGYTF.

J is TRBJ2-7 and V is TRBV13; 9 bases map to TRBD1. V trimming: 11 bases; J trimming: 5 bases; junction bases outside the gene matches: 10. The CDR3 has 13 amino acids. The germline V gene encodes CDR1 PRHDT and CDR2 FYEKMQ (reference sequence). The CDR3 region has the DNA TGTGCCTCAAAGAGGGACAGGGCGGACGAGCAGTACTTC. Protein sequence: CASKRDRADEQYF.

This CDR3 is CASSPDRGGDNEQFF. CDR3 nucleotide sequence: TGTGCCAGTAGCCCGGACAGGGGGGGGGACAATGAGCAGTTCTTC. The chain couples TRBV19 to TRBJ2-1, with TRBD1 matching over 10 bases. Germline CDR1 reads LNHDA; CDR2 reads SQIVND (reference sequence). The CDR3 is 15 residues long. V dropped 6 bases and J dropped 5; count of bases not matched to a gene: 7. Based on the CDR3 plus reference TRBV19 and TRBJ2-1, the full variable domain is DGGITQSPKYLFRKEGQNVTLSCEQNLNHDAMYWYRQDPGQGLRLIYYSQIVNDFQKGDIAEGYSVSREKKESFPLTVTSAQKNPTAFYLCASSPDRGGDNEQFFGPGTRLTVL.

CDR3: CASRERGGADLEQFF. The CDR3 nucleotides read TGTGCCAGCAGAGAGAGGGGGGGCGCCGATTTAGAGCAGTTCTTC. This rearrangement joins TRBV28 to TRBJ2-1; tentative D call: TRBD2 (7 bases). The germline V gene has CDR1 MDHEN and CDR2 SYDVKM. The CDR3 has 15 residues. Trimming left V 6 bases short and J 10 bases short, with 22 bases between.